Reported below is one T cell receptor (beta chain). The antigen is undetermined. The data were taken from a study of shared clonotypes between healthy human individuals. General study points: Shared clonotypes across all four donors exceeded non-shared ones in generation probability. Investigators expected sequencing depth to affect clonotype sharing among donors.

Naive CD8 populations comprised CD45RO-negative cells positively selected for CCR7, excluding terminally differentiated effector memory CD45RA+ cells. TCRdb's table, derived via immunoSEQ multiplex PCR, lists solely in-frame clones and lacks some. The sample lists over 800,000 clones; 80% to 95% were seen once. The junction had 7 bases not matched to a gene; V was cut back by 4 bases and J by 3 bases. The CDR3 length is 15 residues. Germline CDR1 MNHNY, CDR2 SVGAGI (reference sequence). Source material: naive CD8+ T cells sorted from blood. The receptor comes from a man aged 25-40 years in good health. The chain joins TRBV6-6 to TRBJ2-7; 9 bases fit TRBD1. The CDR3 DNA is TGTGCCAGCAGTTTCCTGGGGACAGGGATCTACGAGCAGTACTTC. It encodes CASSFLGTGIYEQYF.